The 15 T cell receptor beta chains reported below all come from one sample, sequenced in a study of response to subunit inactivated influenza vaccine. One entry per CDR3 protein results from TCRdb running MiXCR on the RT-PCR reads. The sample lists about 170,000 distinct CDR3 sequences, less than 15% occurring once. This same sample was also taken into another study, of T cells expressing NK-cell markers. In that study: As the method of synthesis, 5'RACE template switching with UMIs yielded TCR beta cDNA.

Sequences were derived from CD8+ T cells sorted from PBMCs, sampled less than 13 days after vaccination. Receptors were obtained from a man aged 45-65 years who received an inactivated influenza vaccine.

This clonotype was seen a handful of times. The chain is built from TRBV7-9 and TRBJ2-2; 7 bases agree with TRBD1. The CDR3 runs to 15 residues. From germline, CDR1 is SEHNR and CDR2 FQNEAQ (reference sequence). The V segment lost 4 bases and the J segment 6 bases; nucleotides outside the gene matches: 8. The CDR3 region is CASSSYDRAAGELFF. For the CDR3, the DNA is TGTGCCAGCAGCTCCTACGACAGGGCGGCCGGGGAGCTGTTTTTT. The full variable domain, completed using reference TRBV7-9 and TRBJ2-2, is DTGVSQNPRHKITKRGQNVTFRCDPISEHNRLYWYRQTLGQGPEFLTYFQNEAQLEKSRLLSDRFSAERPKGSFSTLEIQRTEQGDSAMYLCASSSYDRAAGELFFGEGSRLTVL.

This clonotype has a handful of counts. The V gene is TRBV29-1, the J gene TRBJ2-1; perhaps TRBD2 as D (6 bases). Per germline, CDR1 SQVTM and CDR2 ANQGSEA. This CDR3 contains 14 residues. Trimming took 0 bases from V and 9 from J, leaving 15 bases between them. The CDR3 reads CSVEDGSRGGEQFF. CDR3 nucleotides: TGCAGCGTTGAAGATGGTTCGCGGGGCGGTGAGCAGTTCTTC.

The chain joins TRBV19 to TRBJ2-6; no definite D call. V was clipped by 5 bases and J by 4 bases, with 12 bases between them. The CDR3 is 15 residues long. From germline, CDR1 is LNHDA and CDR2 SQIVND (reference sequence). The CDR3 reads CASSFDTQGANVLTF. The CDR3 bases are TGTGCCAGTAGTTTCGATACGCAGGGGGCCAACGTCCTGACTTTC.

This clonotype was counted a few times. J is TRBJ2-7 and V is TRBV29-1, with no clear D. CDR1 and CDR2 (germline): SQVTM, ANQGSEA. The CDR3 runs 14 residues. The V and J ends lost 8 bases and 4 bases respectively, with 21 bases between them. This CDR3 reads CSIQTPGSSYEQYF. For the CDR3, the DNA is TGCAGCATTCAAACACCGGGCTCCTCTTACGAGCAGTACTTC.

The rearrangement links TRBV7-2 to TRBJ2-3; 12 bases align to TRBD2. Germline CDR1 SGHTA, CDR2 FQGNSA. The ends lost 5 bases at V and 3 bases at J; junction bases unmatched: 3. CDR3 length: 15 residues. CDR3 in amino acids: CASSRTSGETDTQYF. In nucleotides, the CDR3 is TGTGCCAGCAGCAGGACTAGCGGGGAAACAGATACGCAGTATTTT.

This sequence joins TRBV6-5 and TRBJ1-6; D gene unclear. The CDR3 runs 16 residues. Germline loops: CDR1 MNHEY, CDR2 SVGAGI. V lost 0 bases and J lost 7, with 13 bases in between. The CDR3 region is CASSYSNSPRNSPLHF. CDR3 in DNA: TGTGCCAGCAGTTACTCGAACTCTCCTCGGAATTCACCCCTCCACTTT.

In this sample, this clonotype turned up many times. The chain is built from TRBV7-9 and TRBJ2-7; D ambiguous. The germline V gene has CDR1 SEHNR and CDR2 FQNEAQ (reference sequence). CDR3 length: 16 amino acids. V was cut by 4 bases and J by 6 bases, with 22 bases left in between. This CDR3 reads CASSSQLTPSLGEQYF. The CDR3 DNA sequence: TGTGCCAGCAGCTCCCAGCTTACGCCGTCCCTCGGCGAGCAGTACTTC.

This clonotype was detected a few times. The V and J genes are TRBV29-1 and TRBJ1-2; D unresolved. The CDR3 has 11 amino acids. CDR1 and CDR2 (germline): SQVTM, ANQGSEA. Trimming shortened V by 3 bases and J by 5 bases, and 7 bases separated the two germline ends. This chain's CDR3 is CSVDPGYGYTF. The CDR3 nucleotides read TGCAGCGTTGATCCGGGGTATGGCTACACCTTC.

This sequence joins TRBV7-8 and TRBJ2-1; the match to TRBD1 covers 11 bases. V was pared by 5 bases and J by 4 bases, with 13 bases of the junction left unmatched. The CDR3 totals 18 residues. Germline CDR1 is SGHVS and CDR2 is FQNEAQ. This CDR3 is CASSEDRTGGAGYNEQFF. The DNA for the CDR3 is TGTGCCAGCAGCGAAGACAGGACAGGGGGCGCAGGGTACAATGAGCAGTTCTTC.

This clonotype was counted only a few times. The rearrangement links TRBV7-3 to TRBJ2-1; the match to TRBD2 covers 7 bases. CDR3 length: 16 amino acids. J lost 0 bases, V lost 2 bases, and 4 bases had no gene match. Germline-derived CDR1 and CDR2 are SGHTA and FQGTGA. The CDR3, as DNA: TGTGCCAGCAGCTTAGAAGGCGGGAGCTCCTACAATGAGCAGTTCTTC. This encodes CASSLEGGSSYNEQFF.

The table lists this clonotype with a few counts. The chain is built from TRBV6-5 and TRBJ2-7; D is uncertain. Trimming took off 5 bases at V and 2 bases at J, with 4 bases between the two ends. The CDR3 length is 11 residues. Germline V gene sequence: CDR1 MNHEY, CDR2 SVGAGI. The CDR3 here is CASSDAYEQYF. For the CDR3, the DNA is TGTGCCAGCAGTGACGCCTACGAGCAGTACTTC.

V and J are TRBV4-2 and TRBJ1-2; the match to TRBD1 covers 8 bases. Germline trimming cut 0 bases from V and 8 bases from J; bases unmatched to any gene: 2. The CDR3 loop spans 13 amino acids. Germline V CDR1 and CDR2: LGHNA, YNFKEQ. The CDR3 region is CASSQDWTGGYTF. DNA for the CDR3: TGTGCCAGCAGCCAAGATTGGACAGGGGGCTACACCTTC.

CDR3 DNA sequence: TGTGCCAGCAGTCTCCCTCTGGGCGCGGACACTGAAGCTTTCTTT. Its translation is CASSLPLGADTEAFF. This chain connects TRBV12-3 or TRBV12-4 to TRBJ1-1; D call uncertain. This CDR3 region has 15 residues. Trimming removed 5 bases from V and 3 bases from J, with 16 bases in between.

The chain has TRBV30 and TRBJ2-1; 9 nucleotides match TRBD2. CDR1 is GTSNPN, CDR2 SVGIG, per germline (reference sequence). The CDR3 consists of 15 residues. Germline trimming cut 2 bases from V and 0 bases from J; bases unmatched to any gene: 2. The CDR3 loop is CAWSTAGGSYNEQFF. The CDR3 bases are TGTGCCTGGAGTACAGCGGGGGGCTCCTACAATGAGCAGTTCTTC.

In this sample, this clonotype turned up a few times. The V and J genes are TRBV6-5 and TRBJ1-2; no reliable D call. V shed 1 base and J shed 3 bases, with 9 bases lying between them. The CDR3 extends over 14 amino acids. The V gene's germline CDR1 is MNHEY and CDR2 SVGAGI. For the CDR3, the DNA is TGTGCCAGCAGTTACTTCGCAGGAGACTATGGCTACACCTTC. Its protein product is CASSYFAGDYGYTF.